This TCR beta chain stems from a study of blood T cell repertoires in COVID-19. Study background: Donors in the United States, Italy and Spain gave samples during acute or convalescent COVID-19. PBMCs, B-cell-depleted T cells, or T cells were the source of the cDNA or gDNA that made up the material.

As originally analysed: Reference gene primer amplification gave nucleated cell count estimates. This table comes from immunoSEQ multiplex PCR, and its TCRdb copy is limited to in-frame clones, with some not included. V and J calls and clone size are given by that table; D and trimming were obtained from the DNA. The profile shows roughly 350,000 clones, approximately 89% of them singletons. The J segment lost 4 bases and the V segment lost 0 bases, leaving 1 base of the junction unmatched. In germline, CDR1 is GTSNPN, CDR2 SVGIG (reference sequence). This CDR3 spans 15 amino acids. Specimen: peripheral blood. This TCR was recovered from a woman aged 30 to 39 with COVID-19, enrolled during active disease. V and J are TRBV30 and TRBJ2-3; 13 bases match TRBD2. The CDR3 nucleotides read TGTGCCTGGAGTGTACTAGCGGGAGGGCCAGATACGCAGTATTTT. This sequence encodes CAWSVLAGGPDTQYF.